This record looks at one T cell receptor (beta chain) sequence and its context. Produced via immunoSEQ multiplex PCR; TCRdb's table is partial and in-frame only. The table lists 100,000 or so clones, over 75% of them singletons. Trimming removed 6 bases at V and 8 bases at J, with 18 bases between. This CDR3 is 14 amino acids long. CDR1 and CDR2 from the germline V gene are SGHVS and FQNEAQ. The sample originates from a study of T cell responses to AZD1222 COVID-19 vaccine. V and J are TRBV7-8 and TRBJ2-3; the D gene is possibly TRBD1 (5 bases). The source material was peripheral blood, sampled on day 0 of AZD1222 vaccination. The receptor comes from an adult in good health. Here the CDR3 reads CASSPGRQGGTQYF. In nucleotides, the CDR3 is TGTGCCAGCAGTCCCGGACGGCAGGGCGGTACGCAGTATTTT.